These 16 T cell receptor beta chains originate from one sample sequenced in a study of cytotoxic CD8 clonotypes in ibrutinib-treated CLL. Libraries were prepared by immunoSEQ multiplex PCR; TCRdb keeps only in-frame clonotypes and omits some of them. The sample records about 140,000 clones, 60% to 85% being singletons. Material: PBMCs, obtained after 12 months of ibrutinib treatment. These receptors were collected from a human donor with chronic lymphocytic leukemia.

The chain has TRBV19 and TRBJ2-5; D perhaps matches TRBD1 (6 bases). V shed 5 bases and J shed 3 bases, with 10 bases lying between them. The CDR3 contains 13 residues. Germline V CDR1 and CDR2: LNHDA, SQIVND (reference sequence). The CDR3 region has the DNA TGTGCCAGTAGTTTATGGACAGAAGAGACCCAGTACTTC. Translating it yields CASSLWTEETQYF.

The chain has TRBV6-6 and TRBJ1-5, with D uncertain. The V gene lost 2 bases and the J gene lost 6 bases, with 17 bases spanning the gap. The germline CDR1 and CDR2 sequences are MNHNY and SVGAGI (reference sequence). The CDR3 loop spans 16 amino acids. CDR3 protein: CASSYEFGRSPQPQHF. CDR3 coding DNA: TGTGCCAGCAGTTACGAGTTCGGGCGGAGCCCTCAGCCCCAGCATTTT.

The chain employs TRBV19 and TRBJ2-1; possibly TRBD1 or TRBD2 for D (6 bases each). Trimming stripped 3 bases from V and 0 bases from J, with 18 bases between. This CDR3 has 18 residues. Looked up from germline, CDR1 is LNHDA and CDR2 is SQIVND (reference sequence). CDR3 nucleotides: TGTGCCAGTAGTATGAGGGGGGCTACTAGGAGCTCCTACAATGAGCAGTTCTTC. This encodes CASSMRGATRSSYNEQFF.

A few counts support this clone. J is TRBJ2-1 and V is TRBV27; 9 bases agree with TRBD1. Germline CDR1 MNHEY, CDR2 SMNVEV (reference sequence). Unmatched junction bases numbered 6, after V lost 7 bases and J lost 8 bases. The length of the CDR3 is 13 residues. This chain's CDR3 is CASNRQGGYEQFF. DNA of the CDR3: TGTGCCAGCAACAGACAGGGGGGTTATGAGCAGTTCTTC.

V usage is TRBV6-1 and J usage is TRBJ1-6, with TRBD1 matching over 8 bases. Germline assignment: CDR1 MNHNS and CDR2 SASEGT. This CDR3 has 18 residues. Trimming took 4 bases from V and 0 from J; bases not matched to a gene: 8. Written as DNA, the CDR3 is TGTGCCAGCAGTGGTTGGGGACAGGCGAGCTCCTATAATTCACCCCTCCACTTT. Translation gives CASSGWGQASSYNSPLHF.

The rearrangement uses TRBV7-2 and TRBJ1-6, with TRBD1 as a possible D gene (5 bases). This CDR3 comprises 16 residues. CDR1 and CDR2 (germline): SGHTA, FQGNSA. V was pared by 0 bases and J by 3 bases, with 9 bases between. The CDR3 spells CASSLAPGGYNSPLHF. CDR3 DNA: TGTGCCAGCAGCTTAGCCCCGGGGGGCTATAATTCACCCCTCCACTTT. Combining the CDR3 with reference TRBV7-2 and TRBJ1-6 gives the whole variable domain GAGVSQSPSNKVTEKGKDVELRCDPISGHTALYWYRQSLGQGLEFLIYFQGNSAPDKSGLPSDRFSAERTGGSVSTLTIQRTQQEDSAVYLCASSLAPGGYNSPLHFGNGTRLTVT.

This sequence joins TRBV7-9 and TRBJ2-1; 8 nucleotides agree with TRBD1. Trimming cost V 4 bases and J 6 bases; bases outside gene matches: 5. This CDR3 is built from 14 residues. Germline values: CDR1 SEHNR, CDR2 FQNEAQ (reference sequence). Here the CDR3 DNA reads TGTGCCAGCAGCTCGGACAGGGCCCCCAATGAGCAGTTCTTC. It encodes CASSSDRAPNEQFF.

The chain joins TRBV13 to TRBJ2-7; D might be TRBD1 or TRBD2, each matching 5 bases. Deletions cut 4 bases from V and 2 bases from J, with 15 bases between. From germline, CDR1 is PRHDT and CDR2 FYEKMQ (reference sequence). This CDR3 has 15 residues. The CDR3 is CASSWVGVSPYEQYF. CDR3 coding DNA: TGTGCCAGCAGCTGGGTGGGGGTTTCCCCCTACGAGCAGTACTTC.

This clone occurred a few times. The chain uses TRBV2 and TRBJ1-5, with unresolved D. V was pared by 5 bases and J by 0 bases, with 8 bases between. CDR3 length: 14 residues. The germline CDR1 and CDR2 sequences are SNHLY and FYNNEI. The CDR3 nucleotides read TGTGCCAGCAGTTGGGCTTATAGCAATCAGCCCCAGCATTTT. Residues: CASSWAYSNQPQHF.

V gene TRBV7-9 combines with J gene TRBJ1-4; D remains unclear. In germline, CDR1 is SEHNR, CDR2 FQNEAQ (reference sequence). This CDR3 is 11 amino acids long. V was cut by 1 base and J by 8 bases, with 2 bases left in between. CDR3 DNA sequence: TGTGCCAGCAGCTTAGTCGAAAAACTGTTTTTT. As protein: CASSLVEKLFF.

Notes on this clone: The junction does not match germline at one end; this may be a read error. The V and J genes are TRBV7-7 and TRBJ2-2, with TRBD1 matching 9 bases. The CDR3 totals 15 residues. The germline V gene has CDR1 SSHAT and CDR2 FNYEAQ (reference sequence). This CDR3 reads CASSFRDRATGELFF. CDR3 bases: TGTGCTAGCAGCTTTCGGGACAGGGCGACCGGGGAGCTGTTTTTT.

V gene TRBV7-2 combines with J gene TRBJ2-2, with 8 bases that match TRBD2. Trimming at V came to 4 bases and at J to 7 bases, leaving 11 bases not matched to a gene. The CDR3 runs to 16 residues. Per the germline V gene, CDR1 is SGHTA and CDR2 is FQGNSA. The CDR3 reads CASSSIAGRGVGELFF. CDR3 DNA: TGTGCCAGCAGCTCGATAGCGGGAAGGGGGGTCGGGGAGCTGTTTTTT.

The chain couples TRBV27 to TRBJ2-1; TRBD2 aligns across 7 bases. Germline CDR1 is MNHEY and CDR2 is SMNVEV (reference sequence). This CDR3 is built from 15 residues. The V and J ends lost 2 bases and 4 bases, in that order; junction bases with no gene match: 5. The CDR3 sequence is CASSLTGGLYNEQFF. CDR3 DNA sequence: TGTGCCAGCAGTTTAACGGGGGGATTGTACAATGAGCAGTTCTTC.

The rearrangement uses TRBV6-5 and TRBJ1-5; tentative D call: TRBD1 (6 bases). Germline values: CDR1 MNHEY, CDR2 SVGAGI. The V gene lost 4 bases and the J gene lost 5 bases, with 15 bases spanning the gap. This CDR3 comprises 15 residues. The CDR3 sequence: CASSSPRGPYQPQHF. The CDR3 DNA follows: TGTGCCAGCAGTTCCCCCAGGGGACCGTATCAGCCCCAGCATTTT.

This clone was seen just once. This chain joins TRBV5-1 and TRBJ2-5; no clear D. There are 15 residues in the CDR3. Looked up from germline, CDR1 is SGHRS and CDR2 is YFSETQ. Trimming shortened V by 5 bases and J by 2 bases, and 16 bases separated the two germline ends. CDR3 in DNA: TGCGCCAGCAGTGGTAGAGACCCCTCGCAAGAGACCCAGTACTTC. It is translated as CASSGRDPSQETQYF.

This chain connects TRBV5-1 to TRBJ2-7, with D possibly being TRBD2 (5 bases). Trimming took 6 bases from V and 6 from J, leaving 19 bases between them. In germline, CDR1 is SGHRS, CDR2 YFSETQ. This CDR3 is 14 amino acids long. CDR3 bases: TGCGCCAGCAAACCATCCCGGGGTACGGTCGAGCAGTACTTC. Translation: CASKPSRGTVEQYF.